The 5 T cell receptor beta chains below all came from one sample that was sequenced in a study of T cells in Graves' hyperthyroidism and ophthalmopathy. RNA transcripts were the template for amplifying TCR beta CDR3 regions. HTBI primers were used for first-round RT-PCR of the TCR CDR3. MiXCR, applied by TCRdb to the multiplex PCR reads, yields one record per CDR3 protein. This sample carries about 560,000 distinct CDR3 sequences, over 15% of them seen once, and the ten largest clones take around 19%. The sequenced material came from blood. These receptors were taken from a young woman with Graves' hyperthyroidism.

As regards this clonotype: A much larger clone lies one base from this, so it may be a read error. This rearrangement joins TRBV29-1 to TRBJ2-3; 13 bases line up with TRBD2. The CDR3 consists of 19 residues. CDR1 SQVTM and CDR2 ANQGSEA come from the germline V gene. DNA for the CDR3: TGCGGCGTTGACACCCGGACTAGCGGGAGAGTTACTAGCACAGATACGCAGTATTTT. Translated, it gives CGVDTRTSGRVTSTDTQYF.

This clonotype was recorded many times. The chain recombines TRBV6-1 with TRBJ2-7; TRBD2 might be the D (6 bases). Germline CDR1 and CDR2: MNHNS and SASEGT. Between the trimmed V and J ends, which lost 4 bases and 3 bases, there was a span of 25 bases. The CDR3 has 18 residues. DNA of the CDR3: TGTGCCAGCAGTGGCCGCTTGGCAGGGTGGGGAGGACACTACGAGCAGTACTTC. The encoded protein is CASSGRLAGWGGHYEQYF.

This chain uses TRBV25-1 with TRBJ2-3; D assignment may be TRBD1 or TRBD2 (5 bases each). V lost 4 bases and J lost 2, with 16 bases in between. The CDR3 extends over 16 amino acids. Germline V gene sequence: CDR1 MGHDK, CDR2 SYGVNS. The CDR3 DNA reads as TGTGCCAGCAGTGGGGGGTCACAGAGGCACACAGATACGCAGTATTTT. The encoded protein is CASSGGSQRHTDTQYF.

This clonotype came up many times. The chain combines TRBV7-2 with TRBJ2-7, with D possibly TRBD1 on 6 matching bases. Germline CDR1 SGHTA, CDR2 FQGNSA. The CDR3 length is 13 residues. Trimming shortened V by 1 base and J by 5 bases, and 9 bases separated the two germline ends. CDR3 amino acids: CASSLGGHNEQYF. In DNA, the CDR3 is TGTGCCAGCAGCTTAGGGGGGCACAACGAGCAGTACTTC.

The chain combines TRBV29-1 with TRBJ2-7, with 10 bases that match TRBD1. This CDR3 has 16 residues. Germline CDR1 and CDR2: SQVTM and ANQGSEA. J lost 0 bases, V lost 2 bases, and 7 bases had no gene match. The CDR3 sequence: CSVEKGGTGDSYEQYF. The CDR3 nucleotides are TGCAGCGTTGAAAAGGGGGGGACAGGGGACTCCTACGAGCAGTACTTC.